The source of this T cell receptor beta chain is a study of shared clonotypes between healthy human individuals. The J segment lost 10 bases and the V segment lost 6 bases, leaving 8 bases of the junction unmatched. The V gene's germline CDR1 is SQVTM and CDR2 ANQGSEA. The CDR3 loop spans 11 amino acids. About this clone itself: Antigen unknown.

General study points: Memory subsets generally showed lower estimated richness than naive subsets. Against clonotypes common to all four donors, non-shared ones had lower generation probabilities.

Only in-frame clones appear in the TCRdb table, and some are missing; sequencing was by immunoSEQ multiplex PCR. The sample includes about 2.3 million clones, more than 85% of them seen just once. Sequencing was done on a sample of naive CD4+ T cells from PBMCs. Sample subset: CD45RA+ positively selected. The sequence came from a man aged 18 to 30 in good health. Some clones in this sample may be carry-over from other donors' samples. This chain uses TRBV29-1 with TRBJ1-2; 7 bases align to TRBD1. The CDR3 DNA follows: TGCAGCGTGGGGGACAGCTCGGTCTACACCTTC. Translation gives CSVGDSSVYTF.